Listed below are T cell receptor beta chains from one sample, sequenced in a study of patients and donors after allogeneic stem cell transplantation. Using its own MiXCR run on the RT-PCR reads, TCRdb lists one record per CDR3 protein. The profile shows approximately 170,000 distinct CDR3 sequences, roughly 24% of them singletons. Sequences were obtained from blood, either unsorted or a sorted T cell fraction (not recorded which). The receptors stem from a human donor who was either an allogeneic HSCT recipient or a stem cell or donor lymphocyte infusion donor (not recorded which). It is not recorded whose cells these are; they may come from a transplant donor. Both conserved end residues are part of each CDR3. D genes are given only for firm matches. Only part of the rows carry a size: once, few, many, or a class if the clone is expanded.

clone size: few
D gene: .
V gene: TRBV7-9
J gene: TRBJ2-5
CDR3 DNA: TGTGCCAGCAGCTCCCGGGAGACCCAGTACTTC
CDR3 protein: CASSSRETQYF

clone size: .
D gene: TRBD1
V gene: TRBV20-1
J gene: TRBJ2-7
CDR3 DNA: TGCAGTGCTAGAGTAGTTGGACAGGTCTACGAGCAGTACTTC
CDR3 protein: CSARVVGQVYEQYF

clone size: .
D gene: .
V gene: TRBV5-4
J gene: TRBJ2-3
CDR3 DNA: TGTGCCATCGGGGCCCCCACAGATACGCAGTATTTT
CDR3 protein: CAIGAPTDTQYF

clone size: .
D gene: TRBD1
V gene: TRBV15
J gene: TRBJ2-7
CDR3 DNA: TGTGCCACCAGCAGAGACCCGGGACAGGGAAGCTCCTACGAGCAGTACTTC
CDR3 protein: CATSRDPGQGSSYEQYF

clone size: .
D gene: TRBD1
V gene: TRBV20-1
J gene: TRBJ1-2
CDR3 DNA: TGCAGTGCTAGAACCGACAGGGACTATGGCTACACCTTC
CDR3 protein: CSARTDRDYGYTF

clone size: many
D gene: .
V gene: TRBV5-1
J gene: TRBJ1-1
CDR3 DNA: TGCGCCAGCAGCTTGGAGCGTCCGAACACTGAAGCTTTCTTT
CDR3 protein: CASSLERPNTEAFF

clone size: .
D gene: .
V gene: TRBV5-1
J gene: TRBJ2-7
CDR3 DNA: TGCGCCAGCAGCTTGGGGGAAGGGATCGTTCGGGAGCAGTACTTC
CDR3 protein: CASSLGEGIVREQYF

clone size: many
D gene: TRBD1
V gene: TRBV6-5
J gene: TRBJ1-1
CDR3 DNA: TGTGCCAGCGCTCTCGGGACAGAGGGGAACACTGAAGCTTTCTTT
CDR3 protein: CASALGTEGNTEAFF

clone size: .
D gene: TRBD2
V gene: TRBV20-1
J gene: TRBJ2-7
CDR3 DNA: TGCAGTGCTAGCTGGACTAGCGGCTACGAGCAGTACTTC
CDR3 protein: CSASWTSGYEQYF

clone size: .
D gene: .
V gene: TRBV4-3
J gene: TRBJ2-5
CDR3 DNA: TGCGCCAGCAGCCAAATCGTGACTCTAGAAGAGACCCAGTACTTC
CDR3 protein: CASSQIVTLEETQYF

clone size: few
D gene: .
V gene: TRBV6-5
J gene: TRBJ1-1
CDR3 DNA: TGTGCCAGCAGTTACATGGGGGGCGCAAGGGCTTTCTTT
CDR3 protein: CASSYMGGARAFF

clone size: few
D gene: .
V gene: TRBV4-1
J gene: TRBJ1-2
CDR3 DNA: TGCGCCAGCAGCCAACCGGTAGGTGGCTACACCTTC
CDR3 protein: CASSQPVGGYTF

clone size: .
D gene: TRBD2
V gene: TRBV10-3
J gene: TRBJ2-1
CDR3 DNA: TGTGCCATCAGTGGCCGGGGGGATGAGCAGTTCTTC
CDR3 protein: CAISGRGDEQFF

clone size: many
D gene: .
V gene: TRBV20-1
J gene: TRBJ1-4
CDR3 DNA: TGCAGTGCTCTCCCCGGAAGGGCGGGTGAAAAACTGTTTTTT
CDR3 protein: CSALPGRAGEKLFF

clone size: few
D gene: .
V gene: TRBV3-1
J gene: TRBJ1-1
CDR3 DNA: TGTGCCAGCAGCCAAGATGTAGTCCCTGAAGCTTTCTTT
CDR3 protein: CASSQDVVPEAFF

clone size: .
D gene: .
V gene: TRBV15
J gene: TRBJ2-2
CDR3 DNA: TGTGCCACCAGCCTATTTTCAGTGAACACCGGGGAGCTGTTTTTT
CDR3 protein: CATSLFSVNTGELFF

clone size: .
D gene: .
V gene: TRBV5-1
J gene: TRBJ2-1
CDR3 DNA: TGCGCCAGCAGGGAGGGGGCTAGCGGCACCTACAATGAGCAGTTCTTC
CDR3 protein: CASREGASGTYNEQFF

clone size: .
D gene: .
V gene: TRBV6-5
J gene: TRBJ2-2
CDR3 DNA: TGTGCCAGCAGTTACTCGACCGGGGAGCTGTTTTTT
CDR3 protein: CASSYSTGELFF

clone size: .
D gene: .
V gene: TRBV20-1
J gene: TRBJ2-1
CDR3 DNA: TGCAGTGCTAGAGATGTTTGGCGGGACAATGAGCAGTTCTTC
CDR3 protein: CSARDVWRDNEQFF

clone size: .
D gene: .
V gene: TRBV19
J gene: TRBJ1-1
CDR3 DNA: TGTGCCAGTACCCCCTCCAGCGGCAGGGCCAACACTGAAGCTTTCTTT
CDR3 protein: CASTPSSGRANTEAFF

clone size: few
D gene: .
V gene: TRBV7-9
J gene: TRBJ1-1
CDR3 DNA: TGTGCCAGCAGCTTAGAAGGTAATGAAGCTTTCTTT
CDR3 protein: CASSLEGNEAFF

clone size: many
D gene: .
V gene: TRBV29-1
J gene: TRBJ1-5
CDR3 DNA: TGCAGCGTTGGGGAGGGTACGGGTCAGCCCCAGCATTTT
CDR3 protein: CSVGEGTGQPQHF

clone size: once
D gene: TRBD2
V gene: TRBV20-1
J gene: TRBJ2-3
CDR3 DNA: TGCAGTGCTACGGGACTAGCGGAACCAGATACGCTGTATTTT
CDR3 protein: CSATGLAEPDTLYF

clone size: .
D gene: .
V gene: TRBV5-1
J gene: TRBJ1-2
CDR3 DNA: TGCGCCAGCGGACGAGCAGATTCTAACTATGGCTACACCTTC
CDR3 protein: CASGRADSNYGYTF

clone size: .
D gene: TRBD2
V gene: TRBV2
J gene: TRBJ2-7
CDR3 DNA: TGTGCCAGCAGTAGGGTACGGGAGGCCATCGGCGAGCAGTACTTC
CDR3 protein: CASSRVREAIGEQYF

clone size: few
D gene: .
V gene: TRBV18
J gene: TRBJ1-6
CDR3 DNA: TGTGCCAGCTCACCACAGAAAAATAATTCACCCCTCCACTTT
CDR3 protein: CASSPQKNNSPLHF

clone size: .
D gene: TRBD1
V gene: TRBV6-5
J gene: TRBJ2-7
CDR3 DNA: TGTGCCAGCAGCCTACAGGGGGCGACCTACGAGCAGTACTTC
CDR3 protein: CASSLQGATYEQYF

clone size: .
D gene: .
V gene: TRBV5-1
J gene: TRBJ2-5
CDR3 DNA: TGCGCCAGCAGCTTGGGCAGGATGAACTTGGGGGAGACCCAGTACTTC
CDR3 protein: CASSLGRMNLGETQYF

clone size: .
D gene: .
V gene: TRBV9
J gene: TRBJ2-3
CDR3 DNA: TGTGCCAGCAGCGTTACCAGGGGAACAGATACGCAGTATTTT
CDR3 protein: CASSVTRGTDTQYF

clone size: few
D gene: .
V gene: TRBV5-1
J gene: TRBJ2-7
CDR3 DNA: TGCGCCAGCAGCTGGGAAACAGGGACTGCTTCCTACGAGCAGTACTTC
CDR3 protein: CASSWETGTASYEQYF

clone size: many
D gene: .
V gene: TRBV12-3/TRBV12-4
J gene: TRBJ1-5
CDR3 DNA: TGTGCCAGCAGTTTAGAGCGGACCTCGGGTCAGCCCCAGCATTTT
CDR3 protein: CASSLERTSGQPQHF

clone size: .
D gene: .
V gene: TRBV20-1
J gene: TRBJ2-7
CDR3 DNA: TGCAGTGCTAGAATTGCTACCTACGAGCAGTACTTC
CDR3 protein: CSARIATYEQYF

clone size: .
D gene: TRBD1
V gene: TRBV3-1
J gene: TRBJ2-1
CDR3 DNA: TGTGCCAGCAGCCGTGGACAGGGGGCTATCAATGAGCAGTTCTTC
CDR3 protein: CASSRGQGAINEQFF

clone size: .
D gene: .
V gene: TRBV7-9
J gene: TRBJ2-1
CDR3 DNA: TGTGCCAGCAGCTTCCTCCGGGCCCCAGGACCCAATGAGCAGTTCTTC
CDR3 protein: CASSFLRAPGPNEQFF

clone size: .
D gene: TRBD1
V gene: TRBV6-5
J gene: TRBJ1-1
CDR3 DNA: TGTGCCAGCAGCGGGACAGGGGGAACCCGTTGGGCTTTCTTT
CDR3 protein: CASSGTGGTRWAFF

clone size: .
D gene: .
V gene: TRBV6-6
J gene: TRBJ1-5
CDR3 DNA: TGTGCCAGCAGTTACAGGGGTCTCGGCAATCAGCCCCAGCATTTT
CDR3 protein: CASSYRGLGNQPQHF

clone size: few
D gene: TRBD1
V gene: TRBV12-3/TRBV12-4
J gene: TRBJ1-5
CDR3 DNA: TGTGCCAGCAGCCAGCAGGGGGTCAATCAGCCCCAGCATTTT
CDR3 protein: CASSQQGVNQPQHF

clone size: once
D gene: TRBD2
V gene: TRBV20-1
J gene: TRBJ2-7
CDR3 DNA: TGCAGTGCAGCCGGACTAGCGGGAAGGTACGAGCAGTACTTC
CDR3 protein: CSAAGLAGRYEQYF

clone size: .
D gene: TRBD2
V gene: TRBV19
J gene: TRBJ2-3
CDR3 DNA: TGTGCCAGTAGCTCTGGGACTAGCGGGAGTCGTTCAGATACGCAGTATTTT
CDR3 protein: CASSSGTSGSRSDTQYF

clone size: .
D gene: .
V gene: TRBV3-1
J gene: TRBJ2-1
CDR3 DNA: TGTGCCAGCTCGGCAGGGGCTCTCAATGAGCAGTTCTTC
CDR3 protein: CASSAGALNEQFF

clone size: .
D gene: .
V gene: TRBV12-3/TRBV12-4
J gene: TRBJ2-7
CDR3 DNA: TGTGCCAGCAGTTTCGGCGCAGGGGCCGCCTACGAGCAGTACTTC
CDR3 protein: CASSFGAGAAYEQYF

clone size: .
D gene: TRBD2
V gene: TRBV29-1
J gene: TRBJ2-1
CDR3 DNA: TGCAGCGTCTATGGACTAGCGGGAGGCTTCACCTACAATGAGCAGTTCTTC
CDR3 protein: CSVYGLAGGFTYNEQFF

clone size: few
D gene: TRBD1
V gene: TRBV7-9
J gene: TRBJ1-3
CDR3 DNA: TGTGCCAGCAGCGAGCTCTGGGGACAGGGGGTTTCTGGAAACACCATATATTTT
CDR3 protein: CASSELWGQGVSGNTIYF

clone size: few
D gene: .
V gene: TRBV7-2
J gene: TRBJ2-1
CDR3 DNA: TGTGCCAGCAGCCTATTCTTGTCCAGCGCGAGCTCCTACAATGAGCAGTTCTTC
CDR3 protein: CASSLFLSSASSYNEQFF

clone size: .
D gene: .
V gene: TRBV6-5
J gene: TRBJ2-1
CDR3 DNA: TGTGCCAGCAGTTACTCCGTCGGGGTCGGGGAGCAGTTCTTC
CDR3 protein: CASSYSVGVGEQFF

clone size: many
D gene: .
V gene: TRBV12-3/TRBV12-4
J gene: TRBJ1-5
CDR3 DNA: TGTGCCAGCAGTTTATCGGCGGTCAATCAGCCCCAGCATTTT
CDR3 protein: CASSLSAVNQPQHF

clone size: .
D gene: .
V gene: TRBV11-3
J gene: TRBJ1-1
CDR3 DNA: TGTGCCAGCAACCACCGGGGGGCGCATGCTTTCTTT
CDR3 protein: CASNHRGAHAFF

clone size: few
D gene: .
V gene: TRBV12-3/TRBV12-4
J gene: TRBJ1-6
CDR3 DNA: TGTGCCAGCAGTTTCGGATTACGGGGTTATAATTCACCCCTCCACTTT
CDR3 protein: CASSFGLRGYNSPLHF

clone size: .
D gene: .
V gene: TRBV20-1
J gene: TRBJ2-3
CDR3 DNA: TGCAGTGCTATTGGACCTAGGGCAGATACGCAGTATTTT
CDR3 protein: CSAIGPRADTQYF

clone size: .
D gene: .
V gene: TRBV5-1
J gene: TRBJ2-3
CDR3 DNA: TGCGCCAGCAGCTTGACAGGGAGAGGATTCACAGATACGCAGTATTTT
CDR3 protein: CASSLTGRGFTDTQYF

clone size: few
D gene: TRBD1
V gene: TRBV27
J gene: TRBJ2-7
CDR3 DNA: TGTGCCAGCAGTTTTTTAGCCGAGACACAGGGGTCCAACGAGCAGTACTTC
CDR3 protein: CASSFLAETQGSNEQYF

clone size: .
D gene: TRBD2
V gene: TRBV12-3/TRBV12-4
J gene: TRBJ2-2
CDR3 DNA: TGTGCCAGCAGTACCGGGACTAGCGGGAACACCGGGGAGCTGTTTTTT
CDR3 protein: CASSTGTSGNTGELFF

clone size: .
D gene: TRBD2
V gene: TRBV20-1
J gene: TRBJ2-3
CDR3 DNA: TGCAGCAAGAGAGGGACTAGCGGAATGGAGGATACGCAGTATTTT
CDR3 protein: CSKRGTSGMEDTQYF

clone size: .
D gene: TRBD2
V gene: TRBV5-1
J gene: TRBJ2-5
CDR3 DNA: TGCGCCAGCAGCTTTCGAGCGGGAGACCAAGAGACCCAGTACTTC
CDR3 protein: CASSFRAGDQETQYF

clone size: many
D gene: TRBD1
V gene: TRBV20-1
J gene: TRBJ1-2
CDR3 DNA: TGCAGTGCTCAATCTGACAGGGCCTATGGCTACACCTTC
CDR3 protein: CSAQSDRAYGYTF

clone size: .
D gene: TRBD1
V gene: TRBV6-6
J gene: TRBJ1-4
CDR3 DNA: TGTGCCAGCAGTTACTCGGGGACAGGTGAAAAACTGTTTTTT
CDR3 protein: CASSYSGTGEKLFF

clone size: .
D gene: .
V gene: TRBV12-3/TRBV12-4
J gene: TRBJ1-1
CDR3 DNA: TGTGCCAGCAGTTCTGCGACAGGGAACACTGAAGCTTTCTTT
CDR3 protein: CASSSATGNTEAFF